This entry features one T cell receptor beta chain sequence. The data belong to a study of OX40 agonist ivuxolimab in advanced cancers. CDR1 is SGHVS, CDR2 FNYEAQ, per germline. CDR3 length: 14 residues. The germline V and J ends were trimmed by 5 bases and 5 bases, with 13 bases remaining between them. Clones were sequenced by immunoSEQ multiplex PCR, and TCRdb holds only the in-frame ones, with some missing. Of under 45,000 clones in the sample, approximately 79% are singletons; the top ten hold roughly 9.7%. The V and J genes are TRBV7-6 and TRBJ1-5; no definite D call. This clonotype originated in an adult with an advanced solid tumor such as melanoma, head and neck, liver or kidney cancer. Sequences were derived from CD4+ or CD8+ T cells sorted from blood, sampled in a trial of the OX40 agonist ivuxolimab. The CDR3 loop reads CASSPGREDQPQHF. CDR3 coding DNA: TGTGCCAGCAGCCCCGGGAGGGAGGATCAGCCCCAGCATTTT.